This passage covers 16 T cell receptor beta chains from one sample sequenced in a study of radiotherapy plus CTLA-4 blockade in lung cancer. The data were produced by immunoSEQ multiplex PCR, yet TCRdb's version contains in-frame clones alone and is incomplete. The data hold over 70,000 clones, with around 86% observed a single time. The sample in question was peripheral blood, obtained from a patient treated with radiotherapy plus ipilimumab. All receptors derive from a human donor with non-small cell lung cancer who had a partial response to radiotherapy plus ipilimumab.

The J gene is TRBJ2-7, the V gene TRBV28; possibly TRBD1 or TRBD2 for D (5 bases each). This CDR3 is 13 amino acids long. V was trimmed by 8 bases and J by 6 bases, leaving 17 bases between them. Germline-derived CDR1 and CDR2 are MDHEN and SYDVKM. The CDR3 loop is CASRGDLGGEQYV. CDR3 DNA: TGTGCCAGCCGTGGGGACCTTGGGGGCGAGCAGTACGTC.

The gene calls are TRBV7-9 and TRBJ2-2; a possible D gene is TRBD1 (5 bases). The V end lost 5 bases, the J end lost 2 bases, and 12 bases lay between the germline ends. CDR3 size: 15 residues. CDR1 and CDR2 (germline): SEHNR, FQNEAQ (reference sequence). The CDR3 DNA reads TGTGCCAGCAGCCCCAGGACATTCAACACCGGGGAGCTGTTTTTT. Its protein product is CASSPRTFNTGELFF.

The J gene is TRBJ2-2, the V gene TRBV2; 7 bases fit TRBD2. The germline gives CDR1 SNHLY, CDR2 FYNNEI. CDR3 length: 15 residues. V shed 2 bases, J shed 9 bases, and the junction held 9 bases outside the gene matches. CDR3 nucleotide sequence: TGTGCCAGCAGTGAATTGCAAGCGGGACCCTGGGAGCTGTTTTTT. Its translation is CASSELQAGPWELFF.

This chain joins TRBV5-6 and TRBJ1-5; D uncertain. This CDR3 comprises 17 residues. V lost 1 base and J lost 1, with 15 bases in between. Germline CDR1 SGHDT, CDR2 YYEEEE. Written as DNA, the CDR3 is TGTGCCAGCAGCTTGAGAGGTCAGTCCAAAAGCAATCAGCCCCAGCATTTT. This encodes CASSLRGQSKSNQPQHF.

The CDR3 loop reads CASSVDDRVRETQYF. In DNA, the CDR3 is TGTGCCAGCAGCGTAGATGACAGGGTGCGCGAGACCCAGTACTTC. V gene TRBV9 combines with J gene TRBJ2-5, with TRBD1 matching 7 bases. V dropped 0 bases and J dropped 5; count of bases not matched to a gene: 7. The CDR3 spans 15 residues. Germline values: CDR1 SGDLS, CDR2 YYNGEE.

The chain links TRBV28 to TRBJ1-2, with 9 bases that match TRBD1. Trimming took 11 bases from V and 4 from J; bases not matched to a gene: 8. The CDR3 consists of 13 residues. CDR1 is MDHEN and CDR2 is SYDVKM in the germline V gene. The CDR3 loop reads CAGEDRGGYGYTF. The CDR3 DNA is TGTGCCGGCGAGGACAGGGGAGGCTATGGCTACACCTTC.

The chain joins TRBV29-1 to TRBJ2-1; 10 bases align to TRBD2. With 7 bases clipped from V and 4 bases from J, the junction kept 16 bases outside the gene matches. CDR1 and CDR2 from the germline V gene are SQVTM and ANQGSEA. This CDR3 is 17 amino acids long. The CDR3: CSALVPGASGSYNEQFF. The CDR3 DNA follows: TGCAGCGCCCTCGTACCAGGGGCTAGCGGGAGTTACAATGAGCAGTTCTTC.

The chain links TRBV14 to TRBJ1-2; 7 bases match TRBD1. Germline trimming cut 1 base from V and 4 bases from J; bases unmatched to any gene: 9. Germline CDR1 reads SGHDN; CDR2 reads FVKESK. This CDR3 spans 16 amino acids. The CDR3 loop reads CASSQGNRGRRYGYTF. CDR3 sequence (DNA): TGTGCCAGCAGCCAAGGGAACAGGGGACGACGCTATGGCTACACCTTC.

The V call is TRBV7-6, the J call TRBJ2-2; TRBD2 aligns across 7 bases. The CDR3 totals 13 residues. V shed 4 bases and J 8 bases; nucleotides not matched to a gene: 4. The germline CDR1 and CDR2 sequences are SGHVS and FNYEAQ. CDR3 loop: CASSSGGSGELFF. The DNA of the CDR3 is TGTGCCAGCAGCTCGGGGGGTTCAGGGGAGCTGTTTTTT.

This chain uses TRBV6-5 with TRBJ2-1, with 10 bases identical to TRBD1. The CDR3 is 15 residues long. J was trimmed by 9 bases and V by 7 bases; bases with no gene match: 12. Germline CDR1 is MNHEY and CDR2 is SVGAGI. The CDR3 region is CASIPDRGRFGEQFF. In DNA, the CDR3 is TGTGCCAGCATCCCAGACAGGGGGCGATTCGGTGAGCAGTTCTTC.

The chain joins TRBV28 to TRBJ2-5, with unresolved D. Germline values: CDR1 MDHEN, CDR2 SYDVKM. This CDR3 spans 13 amino acids. V shed 5 bases and J shed 5 bases, with 12 bases lying between them. This CDR3 reads CASSPGLWETQYF. The CDR3 nucleotides are TGTGCCAGCAGTCCCGGGTTATGGGAGACCCAGTACTTC.

V usage is TRBV7-8 and J usage is TRBJ1-5, with a tentative D call TRBD1 (5 bases). Germline V gives CDR1 SGHVS, CDR2 FQNEAQ. V was pared by 5 bases and J by 9 bases, with 11 bases between. The CDR3 is 12 amino acids. DNA of the CDR3: TGTGCCAGCAGCCCCTTGGGGGGGCCCCAGCATTTT. The encoded protein is CASSPLGGPQHF.

The chain couples TRBV7-3 to TRBJ2-2; D not certain. Germline V gives CDR1 SGHTA, CDR2 FQGTGA. The CDR3 spans 16 residues. Trimming took 5 bases from V and 1 from J, leaving 14 bases between them. Here the CDR3 reads CASSPTPQRNTGELFF. CDR3 coding DNA: TGTGCCAGCAGCCCCACACCCCAGCGGAACACCGGGGAGCTGTTTTTT.

The chain recombines TRBV11-2 with TRBJ2-1; TRBD2 might be the D (6 bases). This CDR3 has 13 amino acids. Per germline, CDR1 SGHAT and CDR2 FQNNGV. V was pared by 8 bases and J by 6 bases, with 14 bases between. The CDR3 DNA reads TGTGCCAGCGCCCCGGGGGTCTCCAATGAGCAGTTCTTC. Residues: CASAPGVSNEQFF.

V and J are TRBV15 and TRBJ1-1, with 8 bases matching TRBD1. Germline loops: CDR1 LNHNV, CDR2 YYDKDF (reference sequence). V dropped 5 bases and J dropped 7; count of bases not matched to a gene: 12. CDR3 length: 15 amino acids. CDR3 bases: TGTGCCACCAGCCCGGGTGGCAGGGGGCGCGGTGAAGCTTTCTTT. It specifies CATSPGGRGRGEAFF.

This chain uses TRBV18 with TRBJ1-1; TRBD1 is a possible D gene (6 bases). CDR3 size: 15 residues. The ends were cut back, 6 bases at V and 5 bases at J, with 19 bases in the middle. Germline V gives CDR1 KGHSH, CDR2 LQKENI. The CDR3 here is CASSGTGGASTEAFF. Here the CDR3 DNA reads TGTGCCAGCTCCGGGACTGGGGGGGCTTCTACTGAAGCTTTCTTT.